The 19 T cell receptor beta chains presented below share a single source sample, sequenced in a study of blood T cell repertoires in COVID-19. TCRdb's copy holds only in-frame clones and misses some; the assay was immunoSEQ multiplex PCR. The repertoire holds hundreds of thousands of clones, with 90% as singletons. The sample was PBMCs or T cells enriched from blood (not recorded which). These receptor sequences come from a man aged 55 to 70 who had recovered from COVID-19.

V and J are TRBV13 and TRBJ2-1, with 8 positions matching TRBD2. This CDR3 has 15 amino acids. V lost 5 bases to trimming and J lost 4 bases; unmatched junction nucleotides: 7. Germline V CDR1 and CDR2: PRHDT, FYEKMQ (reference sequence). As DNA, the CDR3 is TGTGCCAGCAGCCTTTCGGGGGGGCCTTACAATGAGCAGTTCTTC. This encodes CASSLSGGPYNEQFF.

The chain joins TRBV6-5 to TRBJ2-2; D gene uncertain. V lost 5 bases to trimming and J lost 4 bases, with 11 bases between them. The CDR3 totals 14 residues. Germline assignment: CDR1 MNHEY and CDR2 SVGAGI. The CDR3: CASSNSMATGELFF. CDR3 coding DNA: TGTGCCAGCAGTAACAGCATGGCCACCGGGGAGCTGTTTTTT.

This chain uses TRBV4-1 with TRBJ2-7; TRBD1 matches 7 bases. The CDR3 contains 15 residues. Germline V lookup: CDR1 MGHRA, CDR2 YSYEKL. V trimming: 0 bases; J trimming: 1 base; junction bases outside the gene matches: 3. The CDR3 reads CASSQDPTGSYEQYF. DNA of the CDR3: TGCGCCAGCAGCCAAGATCCGACAGGGTCCTACGAGCAGTACTTC.

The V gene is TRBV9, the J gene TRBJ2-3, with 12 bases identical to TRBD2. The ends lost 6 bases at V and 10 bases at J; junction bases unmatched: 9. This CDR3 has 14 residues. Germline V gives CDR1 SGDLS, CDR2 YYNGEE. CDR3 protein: CASTRLAGETPQYF. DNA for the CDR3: TGTGCCAGCACCAGACTAGCGGGAGAGACCCCGCAGTATTTT.

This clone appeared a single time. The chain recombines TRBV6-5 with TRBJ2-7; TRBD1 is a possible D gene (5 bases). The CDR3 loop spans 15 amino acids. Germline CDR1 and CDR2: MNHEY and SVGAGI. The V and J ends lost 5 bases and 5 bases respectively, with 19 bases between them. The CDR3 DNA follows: TGTGCCAGCAGTCAATCGTGGCAGGGTCATAACGAGCAGTACTTC. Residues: CASSQSWQGHNEQYF.

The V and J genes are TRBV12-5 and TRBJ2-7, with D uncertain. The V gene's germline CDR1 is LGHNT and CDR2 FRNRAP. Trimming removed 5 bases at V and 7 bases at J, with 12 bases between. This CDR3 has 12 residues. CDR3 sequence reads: CASGPTGREQYF. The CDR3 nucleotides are TGTGCTAGTGGTCCAACCGGCAGGGAGCAGTACTTC.

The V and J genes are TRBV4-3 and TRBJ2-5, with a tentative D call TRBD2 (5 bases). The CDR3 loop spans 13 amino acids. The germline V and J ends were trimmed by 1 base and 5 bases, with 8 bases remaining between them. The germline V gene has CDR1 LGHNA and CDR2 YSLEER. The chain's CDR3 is CASSQGLLETQYF. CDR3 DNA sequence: TGCGCCAGCAGCCAAGGACTATTGGAGACCCAGTACTTC.

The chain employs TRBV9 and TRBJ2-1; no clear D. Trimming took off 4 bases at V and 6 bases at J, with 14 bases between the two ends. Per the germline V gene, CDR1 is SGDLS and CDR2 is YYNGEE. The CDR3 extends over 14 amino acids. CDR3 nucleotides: TGTGCCAGCAGCATATCGGGTGGTCCCAATGAGCAGTTCTTC. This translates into CASSISGGPNEQFF.

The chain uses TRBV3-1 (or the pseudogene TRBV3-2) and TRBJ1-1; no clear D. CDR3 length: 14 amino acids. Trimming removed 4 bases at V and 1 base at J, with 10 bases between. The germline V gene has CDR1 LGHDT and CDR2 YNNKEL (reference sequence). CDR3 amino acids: CASSPQNKNTEAFF. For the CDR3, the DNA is TGTGCCAGCAGCCCCCAAAACAAGAACACTGAAGCTTTCTTT.

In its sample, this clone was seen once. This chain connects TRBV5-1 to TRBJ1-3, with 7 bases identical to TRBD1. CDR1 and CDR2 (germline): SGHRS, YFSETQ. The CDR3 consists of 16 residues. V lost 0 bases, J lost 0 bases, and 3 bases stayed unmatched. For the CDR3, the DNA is TGCGCCAGCAGCTTGGAACAGGGGACCTCTGGAAACACCATATATTTT. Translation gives CASSLEQGTSGNTIYF.

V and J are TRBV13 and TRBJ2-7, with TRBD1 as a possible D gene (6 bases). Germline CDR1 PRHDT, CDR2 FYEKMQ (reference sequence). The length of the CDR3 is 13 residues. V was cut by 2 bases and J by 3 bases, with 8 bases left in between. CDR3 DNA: TGTGCCAGCAGCTTAAAGGGGGACTACGAGCAGTACTTC. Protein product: CASSLKGDYEQYF.

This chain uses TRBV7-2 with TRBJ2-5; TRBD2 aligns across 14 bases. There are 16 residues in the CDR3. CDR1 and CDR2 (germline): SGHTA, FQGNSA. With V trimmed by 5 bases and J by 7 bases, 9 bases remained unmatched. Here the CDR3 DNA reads TGTGCCAGCAGCCTAGTGACTAGCGGGGGGGCTGGGACCCAGTACTTC. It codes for CASSLVTSGGAGTQYF.

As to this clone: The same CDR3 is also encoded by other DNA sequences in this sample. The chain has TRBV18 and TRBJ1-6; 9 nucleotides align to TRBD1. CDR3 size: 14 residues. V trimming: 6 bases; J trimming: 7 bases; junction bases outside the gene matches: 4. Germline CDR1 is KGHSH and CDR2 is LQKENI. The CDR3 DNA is TGTGCCAGCTCCCCCGGGACAGGGAATTCACCCCTCCACTTT. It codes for CASSPGTGNSPLHF. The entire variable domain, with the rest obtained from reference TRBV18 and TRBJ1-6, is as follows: NAGVMQNPRHLVRRRGQEARLRCSPMKGHSHVYWYRQLPEEGLKFMVYLQKENIIDESGMPKERFSAEFPKEGPSILRIQQVVRGDSAAYFCASSPGTGNSPLHFGNGTRLTVT.

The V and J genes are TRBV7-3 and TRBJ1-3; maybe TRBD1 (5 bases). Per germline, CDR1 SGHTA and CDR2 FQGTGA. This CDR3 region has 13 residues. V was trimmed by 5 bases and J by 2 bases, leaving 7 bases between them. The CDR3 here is CASSAGTGNTIYF. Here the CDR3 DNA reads TGTGCCAGCAGCGCAGGGACTGGAAACACCATATATTTT.

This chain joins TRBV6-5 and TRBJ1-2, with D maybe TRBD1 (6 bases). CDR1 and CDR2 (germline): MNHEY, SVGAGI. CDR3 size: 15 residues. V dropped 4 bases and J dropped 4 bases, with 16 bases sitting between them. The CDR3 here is CASSSHVTGGYGYTF. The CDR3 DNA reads TGTGCCAGCAGTTCACACGTGACAGGTGGCTATGGCTACACCTTC.

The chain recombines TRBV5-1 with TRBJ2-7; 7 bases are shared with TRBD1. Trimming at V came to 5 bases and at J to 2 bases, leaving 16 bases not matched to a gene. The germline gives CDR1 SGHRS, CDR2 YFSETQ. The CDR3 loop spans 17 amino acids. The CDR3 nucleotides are TGCGCCAGCAGAAAAACTTACTCCGGGACAGTTCCCTACGAGCAGTACTTC. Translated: CASRKTYSGTVPYEQYF. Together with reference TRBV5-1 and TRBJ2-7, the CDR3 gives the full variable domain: KAGVTQTPRYLIKTRGQQVTLSCSPISGHRSVSWYQQTPGQGLQFLFEYFSETQRNKGNFPGRFSGRQFSNSRSEMNVSTLELGDSALYLCASRKTYSGTVPYEQYFGPGTRLTVT.

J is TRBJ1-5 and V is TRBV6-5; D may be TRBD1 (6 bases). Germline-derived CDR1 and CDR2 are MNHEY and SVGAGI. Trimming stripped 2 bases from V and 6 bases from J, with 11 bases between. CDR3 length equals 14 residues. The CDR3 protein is CASSYEGVGQPQHF. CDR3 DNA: TGTGCCAGCAGTTACGAGGGGGTAGGTCAGCCCCAGCATTTT.

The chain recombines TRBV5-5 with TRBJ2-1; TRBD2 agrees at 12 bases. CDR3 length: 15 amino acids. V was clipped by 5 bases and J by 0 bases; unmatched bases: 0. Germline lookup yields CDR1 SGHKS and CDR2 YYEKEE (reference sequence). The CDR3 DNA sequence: TGTGCCAGCAGGACTAGCGGGAGCTCCTACAATGAGCAGTTCTTC. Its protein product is CASRTSGSSYNEQFF.

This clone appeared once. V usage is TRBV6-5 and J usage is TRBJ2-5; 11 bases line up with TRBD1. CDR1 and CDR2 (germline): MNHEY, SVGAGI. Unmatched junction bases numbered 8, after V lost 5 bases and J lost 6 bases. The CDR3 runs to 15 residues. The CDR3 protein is CASSTGQGGRKTQYF. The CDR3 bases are TGTGCCAGCAGTACGGGACAGGGGGGACGGAAGACCCAGTACTTC.